A single sample gave rise to the 24 T cell receptor beta chains below, sequenced in a study of cytomegalovirus exposure and HLA in healthy donors. Amplification used 60 Vbeta primers and 13 Jbeta primers. The protocol was immunoSEQ multiplex PCR, while the TCRdb copy is restricted to in-frame clones and leaves out a portion. Among 170,000 or so clones listed, around 78% were seen once. Material: PBMCs. These receptors originate from a woman in her fifties or sixties in good health and CMV-seropositive.

This clone has only a few counts. This rearrangement joins TRBV28 to TRBJ2-3, with 7 positions matching TRBD2. Germline V gene lookup returns CDR1 MDHEN and CDR2 SYDVKM. The CDR3 runs to 20 residues. V dropped 3 bases and J dropped 0; count of bases not matched to a gene: 18. The CDR3 protein is CASSFPFGSGQRGSTDTQYF. The CDR3, as DNA: TGTGCCAGCAGTTTCCCCTTCGGGTCTGGCCAGCGGGGAAGCACAGATACGCAGTATTTT.

V gene TRBV4-1 combines with J gene TRBJ2-5, with 7 bases lining up with TRBD2. The last part of the DNA fits TRBJ2-7 better; the J call may be wrong. The CDR3 loop spans 13 amino acids. Germline V gene sequence: CDR1 MGHRA, CDR2 YSYEKL. The CDR3 region has the DNA TGCGCCAGCAGCCGGGACTATTCCTACGAGCAGTACTTC. Translated, it gives CASSRDYSYEQYF.

V gene TRBV30 combines with J gene TRBJ1-1; D remains unclear. V shed 2 bases and J shed 1 base, with 8 bases lying between them. Germline V gene sequence: CDR1 GTSNPN, CDR2 SVGIG (reference sequence). The CDR3 sequence is 13 residues long. The CDR3 nucleotides read TGTGCCTGGAGTTTCGCGGGGAACACTGAAGCTTTCTTT. This codes for CAWSFAGNTEAFF.

This clone was found once. This chain links TRBV9 with TRBJ2-3; D call uncertain. V was trimmed by 0 bases and J by 6 bases, leaving 11 bases between them. Germline V gene sequence: CDR1 SGDLS, CDR2 YYNGEE. This CDR3 is 14 amino acids long. CDR3 sequence (DNA): TGTGCCAGCAGCGTAGCTCCGGTGGAGGATACGCAGTATTTT. Residues: CASSVAPVEDTQYF. The complete variable domain, with remaining parts taken from reference TRBV9 and TRBJ2-3, reads DSGVTQTPKHLITATGQRVTLRCSPRSGDLSVYWYQQSLDQGLQFLIQYYNGEERAKGNILERFSAQQFPDLHSELNLSSLELGDSALYFCASSVAPVEDTQYFGPGTRLTVL.

This chain links TRBV6-5 with TRBJ2-3; D gene ambiguous. Germline CDR1 is MNHEY and CDR2 is SVGAGI. The CDR3 has 12 amino acids. Trimming shortened V by 6 bases and J by 4 bases, and 8 bases separated the two germline ends. CDR3 residues: CASSRGADTQYF. The CDR3 bases are TGTGCCAGCAGCCGTGGAGCAGATACGCAGTATTTT.

This clone was counted between two and nine times. The chain couples TRBV29-1 to TRBJ1-1, with a possible D match to TRBD1 (6 bases). CDR1 and CDR2 from the germline V gene are SQVTM and ANQGSEA. This CDR3 spans 13 amino acids. The CDR3 is CNAAGVQGTEAFF. The CDR3, as DNA: TGCAACGCCGCGGGGGTTCAGGGGACTGAAGCTTTCTTT.

This rearrangement joins TRBV10-3 to TRBJ2-3; 8 bases map to TRBD2. The junction had 6 bases not matched to a gene; V was cut back by 3 bases and J by 4 bases. The length of the CDR3 is 15 residues. Germline CDR1 ENHRY, CDR2 SYGVKD. The DNA for the CDR3 is TGTGCCATCAGTGAAAAAGCGGGGGAGGCAGATACGCAGTATTTT. Its translation is CAISEKAGEADTQYF.

The chain employs TRBV4-3 and TRBJ1-5, with 8 bases matching TRBD1. CDR1 LGHNA and CDR2 YSLEER come from the germline V gene. Trimming cost V 1 base and J 3 bases; bases outside gene matches: 2. The CDR3 length is 15 residues. CDR3 sequence (DNA): TGCGCCAGCAGCCAAGGACAGGGGCCCAATCAGCCCCAGCATTTT. It encodes CASSQGQGPNQPQHF.

The rearrangement joins TRBV27 to TRBJ2-1; 8 bases map to TRBD2. With V trimmed by 5 bases and J by 9 bases, 15 bases remained unmatched. This CDR3 region has 16 residues. CDR1 is MNHEY and CDR2 is SMNVEV in the germline V gene (reference sequence). In DNA, the CDR3 is TGTGCCAGCAGTCTCCACCTGGGACTAGAGTCCTTTGAGCAGTTCTTC. It yields the protein CASSLHLGLESFEQFF.

This clone was seen only a few times. The chain combines TRBV7-2 with TRBJ1-3, with D hard to call. Deletions cut 5 bases from V and 2 bases from J, with 10 bases between. Germline CDR1 is SGHTA and CDR2 is FQGNSA. The CDR3 spans 14 residues. The CDR3 is CASSPVGPGNTIYF. The CDR3 DNA reads as TGTGCCAGCAGCCCCGTTGGGCCTGGAAACACCATATATTTT.

This rearrangement joins TRBV28 to TRBJ1-3; 8 bases are a match to TRBD1. Germline CDR1 is MDHEN and CDR2 is SYDVKM. V was clipped by 8 bases and J by 3 bases; unmatched bases: 6. The length of the CDR3 is 14 residues. CDR3 DNA: TGTGCCAGCGTTACAGGGGGAGGTGGAAACACCATATATTTT. Translation gives CASVTGGGGNTIYF.

The rearrangement uses TRBV4-2 and TRBJ2-3, with 10 nucleotides matching TRBD2. V was clipped by 0 bases and J by 6 bases; unmatched bases: 9. The CDR3 loop spans 17 amino acids. Germline CDR1 LGHNA, CDR2 YNFKEQ. The CDR3 sequence is CASSQEPPSGSLDTQYF. CDR3 in DNA: TGTGCCAGCAGCCAAGAACCCCCTAGCGGGAGTTTGGATACGCAGTATTTT.

The chain links TRBV19 to TRBJ1-3, with TRBD1 matching 7 bases. Per the germline V gene, CDR1 is LNHDA and CDR2 is SQIVND (reference sequence). The CDR3 extends over 14 amino acids. The ends lost 9 bases at V and 2 bases at J; junction bases unmatched: 7. The CDR3 loop reads CASVSTGAGNTIYF. Here the CDR3 DNA reads TGTGCCAGCGTCTCAACAGGGGCTGGAAACACCATATATTTT.

The chain carries TRBV7-2 and TRBJ2-2, with unresolved D. Trimming removed 2 bases at V and 0 bases at J, with 16 bases between. CDR1 and CDR2 from the germline V gene are SGHTA and FQGNSA. The CDR3 extends over 18 amino acids. The CDR3 sequence is CASSLIGRRSANTGELFF. The CDR3, as DNA: TGTGCCAGCAGCTTAATCGGTAGGCGGTCCGCGAACACCGGGGAGCTGTTTTTT.

This clone appeared once. V and J are TRBV29-1 and TRBJ2-7, with D possibly being TRBD2 (6 bases). The CDR3 covers 15 residues. The germline CDR1 and CDR2 sequences are SQVTM and ANQGSEA. V shed 6 bases and J shed 1 base, with 19 bases lying between them. CDR3: CSVQTTPAGSYEQYF. In nucleotides, the CDR3 is TGCAGCGTCCAGACGACCCCCGCGGGATCCTACGAGCAGTACTTC.

This clone was recorded once. The J gene is TRBJ2-4, the V gene TRBV13, with 11 bases fitting TRBD1. This CDR3 has 14 amino acids. V was clipped by 3 bases and J by 6 bases; unmatched bases: 1. The germline V gene encodes CDR1 PRHDT and CDR2 FYEKMQ (reference sequence). CDR3 coding DNA: TGTGCCAGCAGCTTTGGGACAGGGGGAAACATTCAGTACTTC. Translated, it gives CASSFGTGGNIQYF.

This sequence joins TRBV11-3 and TRBJ2-5; 7 bases are shared with TRBD2. The CDR3 sequence is 15 residues long. J lost 3 bases, V lost 2 bases, and 6 bases had no gene match. Per germline, CDR1 SGHNT and CDR2 YENEEA. CDR3 loop: CASSLRSGVEETQYF. The DNA of the CDR3 is TGTGCCAGCAGCTTACGGAGCGGGGTCGAAGAGACCCAGTACTTC.

V usage is TRBV6-1 and J usage is TRBJ1-5, with D maybe TRBD1 (6 bases). This CDR3 spans 13 amino acids. Trimming left V 5 bases short and J 1 base short, with 6 bases between. Germline lookup yields CDR1 MNHNS and CDR2 SASEGT. The DNA for the CDR3 is TGTGCCAGCAGTACAGGGAGCAATCAGCCCCAGCATTTT. Translating gives CASSTGSNQPQHF.

This clone occurred a few times. The rearrangement links TRBV5-8 to TRBJ2-5; tentatively, D is TRBD2 (5 bases). V was clipped by 3 bases and J by 5 bases, with 11 bases between them. Germline assignment: CDR1 SGHTS and CDR2 YDEGEE. CDR3 size: 13 residues. The CDR3 protein is CASSSLAPETQYF. The CDR3, as DNA: TGTGCCAGCAGCTCCCTAGCCCCGGAGACCCAGTACTTC.

The chain recombines TRBV6-6 with TRBJ2-1, with D perhaps matching TRBD1 (7 bases). CDR1 and CDR2 (germline): MNHNY, SVGAGI (reference sequence). The CDR3 is 16 amino acids. The germline V and J ends were trimmed by 5 bases and 4 bases, with 18 bases remaining between them. The CDR3 protein is CASSLFDRDSYNEQFF. The CDR3 DNA reads TGTGCCAGCAGTCTCTTCGACAGGGACTCATACAATGAGCAGTTCTTC.

This clone appeared a single time. The J gene is TRBJ1-2, the V gene TRBV30; maybe TRBD1 (5 bases). The CDR3 has 13 residues. CDR1 is GTSNPN and CDR2 is SVGIG in the germline V gene (reference sequence). V was cut by 8 bases and J by 2 bases, with 15 bases left in between. CDR3 residues: CARGEGGNYGYTF. CDR3 coding DNA: TGTGCCCGGGGGGAAGGAGGCAACTATGGCTACACCTTC.

V gene TRBV7-9 combines with J gene TRBJ1-1; D may be TRBD1 (5 bases). This CDR3 has 12 residues. V lost 8 bases to trimming and J lost 7 bases, with 14 bases between them. The germline CDR1 and CDR2 sequences are SEHNR and FQNEAQ (reference sequence). The CDR3 spells CASGTGFLEAFF. CDR3 nucleotide sequence: TGTGCCAGCGGAACAGGTTTTCTTGAAGCTTTCTTT.

In its sample, this clone was seen once. V usage is TRBV29-1 and J usage is TRBJ1-2; D gene unclear. Trimming removed 4 bases at V and 10 bases at J, with 13 bases between. Germline-derived CDR1 and CDR2 are SQVTM and ANQGSEA. This CDR3 has 11 residues. The CDR3 spells CSVALPDIYTF. The CDR3, as DNA: TGCAGCGTTGCCCTGCCAGATATCTACACCTTC.

This clone was counted only a few times. The chain links TRBV11-2 to TRBJ2-2; 8 bases are a match to TRBD2. The CDR3 contains 17 residues. The V gene's germline CDR1 is SGHAT and CDR2 FQNNGV. The trim removed 8 bases at V and 2 bases at J, leaving 13 bases unmatched. In nucleotides, the CDR3 is TGTGCCAGCCGATCTTTCCGGGGGGGCTCAAACACCGGGGAGCTGTTTTTT. Translation gives CASRSFRGGSNTGELFF.